This T cell receptor beta chain was sequenced during a study of T cells in Graves' hyperthyroidism and ophthalmopathy. Amplified regions were TCR beta CDR3 sequences from RNA transcripts. First-round RT-PCR of the TCR CDR3 relied on the HTBI primer set. TCRdb itself ran the multiplex PCR reads through MiXCR, one entry per CDR3 protein. The sample yields 250,000 to 300,000 distinct CDR3 sequences, more than 15% seen once. In this sample, this clonotype turned up a few times. Its antigen is not known. Germline CDR1 and CDR2: SEHNR and FQNEAQ (reference sequence). V gave up 7 bases and J gave up 6 bases, with 15 bases separating them. The CDR3 runs 14 residues. Regarding the study as a whole: The model predicted ophthalmopathy a median roughly six months before onset. Among clonotypes expanded in thyroid above 0.001, most were also found in blood.

The chain combines TRBV7-9 with TRBJ1-4; D remains ambiguous. This receptor was identified in a woman in her fifties or sixties with Graves' ophthalmopathy. Material for sequencing was blood. Here the CDR3 reads CASTTGRVDEKLFF. As DNA, the CDR3 is TGTGCCAGCACCACCGGGAGAGTAGATGAAAAACTGTTTTTT.